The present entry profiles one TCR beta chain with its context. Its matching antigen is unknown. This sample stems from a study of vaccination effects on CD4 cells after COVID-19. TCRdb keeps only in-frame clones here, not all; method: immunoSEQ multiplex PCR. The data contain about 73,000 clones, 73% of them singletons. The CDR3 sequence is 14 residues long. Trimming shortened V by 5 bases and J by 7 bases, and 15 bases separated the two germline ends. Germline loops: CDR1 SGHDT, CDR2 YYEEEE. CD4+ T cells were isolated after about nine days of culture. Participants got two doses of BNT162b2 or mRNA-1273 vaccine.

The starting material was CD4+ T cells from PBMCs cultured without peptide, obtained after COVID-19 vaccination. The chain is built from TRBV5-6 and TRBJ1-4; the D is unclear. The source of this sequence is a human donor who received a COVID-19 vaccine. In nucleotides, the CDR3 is TGTGCCAGCAGGACGGAGGAGGGTGGTGAAAAACTGTTTTTT. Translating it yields CASRTEEGGEKLFF.